This entry features one T cell receptor (beta chain) sequence. This clonotype was detected a few times. Its antigen has not been determined. Base-call qualities are not available, and no considerably larger clone is one nucleotide away. These data are taken from a study of early T cells in non-severe SARS-CoV-2 infection (TCRdb year 2021). A note on the overall study: Bulk RNA from unsorted whole blood was used for TCR sequencing, so alpha and beta chains could not be paired.

A case-control design nested within a healthcare worker cohort in London, UK, was used, with weekly nasopharyngeal swab PCR tests and blood sampling performed. Between 23 and 31 March 2020, the week of the UK lockdown, healthcare workers were enrolled and then followed up weekly for as long as 16 weeks. The method behind the library was 5' RACE. Sequencer: NextSeq 500. In the TCR library protocol, unique molecular identifiers were attached to individual cDNA molecules to correct for PCR bias and sequencing error. Both TCR alpha and beta chains were sequenced, and tight co-correlation was observed between alpha and beta sequence abundances in each sample. Concerning the study's data processing: Decombinator V4 was used to annotate TCR sequences for V gene, J gene and CDR3. Expanded TCRs were defined as changing significantly between any two time points under a Poisson model with p below 0.0001. TCR abundances were normalised to the total number of TCRs sequenced per sample and were expressed as counts per million. VDJdb, accessed 1 November 2021, was searched for CMV, EBV and SARS-CoV-2 annotated TCRs, with TCRs annotated for multiple antigens excluded. Using fastp trimming at Q25 and MiXCR clonotype assembly, TCRdb reanalyzed the public sequencing data and kept in-frame beta chains. Entries that share a CDR3 protein sequence are merged under the most common genes and DNA. TCRdb, rather than the study authors, made the V and J calls. This sample holds tens of thousands of distinct CDR3 sequences; roughly 16% were observed only once. Of the sample, more than 10% falls within the top ten clones.

Results and caveats for the whole study, not just this receptor: VDJdb matching was skewed toward anti-spike CD8 responses and likely underestimated virus-specific expansions by missing private and CD4 specificities.

The sample consisted of whole blood. This TCR was recovered from an adult who was a healthcare worker with PCR-confirmed SARS-CoV-2 infection or an uninfected control (not recorded which).

CDR3 reads: CASSTDRDGYTF. The DNA reads as follows: TGCGCCAGCAGCACGGACAGGGATGGCTACACCTTC. The sequence joins TRBV5-1 to TRBJ1-2; TRBD1 matches 8 bases in the middle. The V end gives up 4 bases and the J end 6 bases, leaving 2 bases in the junction not matched to a gene. CDR1 and CDR2, looked up from the germline V gene, are SGHRS and YFSETQ. Spanning cysteine to phenylalanine, the CDR3 consists of 12 amino acids. Just CDR3 DNA is preserved here, 36 bases in frame from base 1.